This TCR beta chain derives from a study of blood T cell repertoires in COVID-19. Study summary: Whether acute or convalescent, the COVID-19 samples came from the United States, Italy and Spain. T cells, B-cell-depleted T cells, or PBMCs supplied cDNA or gDNA.

Authors' analysis steps: Amplification of reference gene primers was used by the study to estimate nucleated cell counts. TCRdb keeps only in-frame clones here, not all; method: immunoSEQ multiplex PCR. V and J calls and clone size are copied from that table; D and trimming were computed from the DNA. The sample has 150,000 to 200,000 clones; around 89% are singletons. CDR1 and CDR2 (germline): MGHRA, YSYEKL. The CDR3 is 15 residues long. The ends were cut back, 0 bases at V and 5 bases at J, with 13 bases in the middle. The sample comprised peripheral blood. The origin of this receptor is a man aged 55 to 70 with acute or convalescent COVID-19. The genes are TRBV4-1 and TRBJ1-1; D ambiguous. The DNA for the CDR3 is TGCGCCAGCAGCCAAGACCCTCGAGGGTTAACTGAAGCTTTCTTT. As protein: CASSQDPRGLTEAFF.